This TCR beta chain was captured by sequencing in a study of blood T cell repertoires in COVID-19. Clones were sequenced by immunoSEQ multiplex PCR, and TCRdb holds only the in-frame ones, with some missing. The repertoire holds about 210,000 clones, with about nine tenths as singletons. The CDR3 has 13 residues. Germline V gene sequence: CDR1 SGDLS, CDR2 YYNGEE. V was cut by 3 bases and J by 4 bases, with 7 bases left in between. The clonotype was recovered from a woman in her forties with acute COVID-19. The chain couples TRBV9 to TRBJ1-4; D remains ambiguous. What was sequenced was PBMCs or T cells enriched from blood (not recorded which). The DNA of the CDR3 is TGTGCCAGCAGCGGGGCTGGTAATGAAAAACTGTTTTTT. This sequence encodes CASSGAGNEKLFF.